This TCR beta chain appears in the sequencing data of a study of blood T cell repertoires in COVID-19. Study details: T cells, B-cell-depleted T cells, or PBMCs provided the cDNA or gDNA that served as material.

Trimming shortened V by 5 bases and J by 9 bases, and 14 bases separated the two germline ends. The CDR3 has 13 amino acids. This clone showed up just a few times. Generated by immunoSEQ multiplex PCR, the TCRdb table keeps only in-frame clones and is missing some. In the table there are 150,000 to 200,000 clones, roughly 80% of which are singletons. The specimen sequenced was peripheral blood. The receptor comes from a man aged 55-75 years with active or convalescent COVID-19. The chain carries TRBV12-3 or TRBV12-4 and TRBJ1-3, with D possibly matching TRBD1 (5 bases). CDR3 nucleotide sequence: TGTGCCAGCAGTGGGGACTCTAAGGGCACCATATATTTT. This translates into CASSGDSKGTIYF.